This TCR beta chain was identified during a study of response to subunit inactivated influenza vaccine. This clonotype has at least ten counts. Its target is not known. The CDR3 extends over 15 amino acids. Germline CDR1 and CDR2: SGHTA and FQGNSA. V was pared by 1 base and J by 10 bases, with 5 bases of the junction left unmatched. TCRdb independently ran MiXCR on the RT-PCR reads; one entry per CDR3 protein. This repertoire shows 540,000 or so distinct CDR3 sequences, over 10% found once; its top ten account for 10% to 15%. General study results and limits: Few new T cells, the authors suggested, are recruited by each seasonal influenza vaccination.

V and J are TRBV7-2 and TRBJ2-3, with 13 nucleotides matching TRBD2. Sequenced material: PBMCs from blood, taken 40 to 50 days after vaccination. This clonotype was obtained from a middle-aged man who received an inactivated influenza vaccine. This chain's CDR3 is CASSLEAGTSGAQYF. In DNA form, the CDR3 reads TGTGCCAGCAGCTTAGAGGCCGGGACTAGCGGGGCGCAGTATTTT.